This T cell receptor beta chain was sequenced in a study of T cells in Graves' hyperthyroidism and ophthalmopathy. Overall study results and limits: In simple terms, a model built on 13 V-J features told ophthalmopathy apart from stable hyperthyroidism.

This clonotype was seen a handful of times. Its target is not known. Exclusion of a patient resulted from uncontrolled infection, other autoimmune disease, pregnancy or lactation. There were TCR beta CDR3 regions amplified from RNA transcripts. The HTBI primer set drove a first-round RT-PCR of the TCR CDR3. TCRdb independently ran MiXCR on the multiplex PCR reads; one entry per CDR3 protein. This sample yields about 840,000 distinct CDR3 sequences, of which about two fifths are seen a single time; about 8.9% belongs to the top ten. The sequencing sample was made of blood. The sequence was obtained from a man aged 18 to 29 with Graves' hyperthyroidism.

CDR3 region: CASSMTGTSGRETQYF. The CDR3 coding sequence is TGCGCCAGCAGCATGACCGGGACTAGCGGGAGGGAGACCCAGTACTTC. The chain couples TRBV5-1 to TRBJ2-5, with 15 bases identical to TRBD2. Losses at the gene ends were 4 bases for V and 5 bases for J; bases not matched to a gene: 6. The CDR3 extends over 16 amino acids. CDR1 and CDR2 (germline): SGHRS, YFSETQ. Combining the CDR3 with reference TRBV5-1 and TRBJ2-5 gives the whole variable domain KAGVTQTPRYLIKTRGQQVTLSCSPISGHRSVSWYQQTPGQGLQFLFEYFSETQRNKGNFPGRFSGRQFSNSRSEMNVSTLELGDSALYLCASSMTGTSGRETQYFGPGTRLLVL.